Listed below are T cell receptor beta chains from one sample, sequenced in a study of patients and donors after allogeneic stem cell transplantation. TCRdb reprocessed the RT-PCR reads with MiXCR, giving one entry per CDR3 protein. Found here are approximately 150,000 distinct CDR3 sequences, over 25% of them singletons; the top ten hold less than 3.5%. Sequences were obtained from blood, either unsorted or a sorted T cell fraction (not recorded which). These receptors were taken from a human donor who was either an allogeneic HSCT recipient or a stem cell or donor lymphocyte infusion donor (not recorded which). It is not recorded whose cells these are; they may come from a transplant donor. Both conserved end residues are part of each CDR3. Each record gives: D gene, V gene, J gene, clone size, CDR3 DNA, CDR3 protein. The D gene is left open where the match is weak. The size of a clone is reported for some rows only, either as once, few or many, or as a class for expanded clones.

>NA|TRBV27|TRBJ1-5|few
TGTGCCAGCAGTTTCAGTTACAATCAGCCCCAGCATTTT
CASSFSYNQPQHF
>NA|TRBV3-1|TRBJ2-7|few
TGTGCCAGCAGCCAAGAGGGGGGGCTTTACGAGCAGTACTTC
CASSQEGGLYEQYF
>NA|TRBV25-1|TRBJ1-5|few
TGTGCCAGCAGTCAAGGGATGCACCAGCCCCAGCATTTT
CASSQGMHQPQHF
>TRBD2|TRBV20-1|TRBJ2-7|few
TGCAGTGCTCCCCCGGGACTAGCCTACGAGCAGTACTTC
CSAPPGLAYEQYF
>NA|TRBV29-1|TRBJ1-2|many
TGCAGCGTTGTGGCCTGGGACGGAAACCAATATGGCTACACCTTC
CSVVAWDGNQYGYTF
>NA|TRBV29-1|TRBJ2-7|NA
TGCAGCGTTGCCCTCCAGGGGGGAACCTACGAGCAGTACTTC
CSVALQGGTYEQYF
>NA|TRBV24-1|TRBJ2-1|NA
TGTGCCACAAGTCTCGGGGCCCTTTCTTACAATGAGCAGCTCTTC
CATSLGALSYNEQLF
>NA|TRBV29-1|TRBJ2-5|NA
TGCAGCGCCCGACGCACACGCCAAGAGACCCAGTACTTC
CSARRTRQETQYF
>NA|TRBV4-1|TRBJ2-1|NA
TGCGCCAGCAGCCAAGGGGGGCGGGAGCTAACCAAGCAGTTCTTC
CASSQGGRELTKQFF
>NA|TRBV28|TRBJ1-4|few
TGTGCCAGCAGTTGGGGGCCTGAAAAACTGTTTTTT
CASSWGPEKLFF
>NA|TRBV12-3/TRBV12-4|TRBJ1-3|few
TGTGCCAGCAGTTTAAGTTCTTCTGGAAACACCATATATTTT
CASSLSSSGNTIYF
>TRBD1|TRBV29-1|TRBJ1-5|NA
TGCAGCGTTGAAGTGGGGACAGGGGGTAGTCAGCCCCAGCATTTT
CSVEVGTGGSQPQHF
>NA|TRBV6-5|TRBJ2-1|NA
TGTGCCAGCAGTTCATACAGGGAAATCGCCCCAAATGAGCAGTTCTTC
CASSSYREIAPNEQFF
>NA|TRBV7-9|TRBJ2-7|NA
TGTGCCAGCAGCTCCTATCGAAATACCTACGAGCAGTACTTC
CASSSYRNTYEQYF
>NA|TRBV7-2|TRBJ2-1|NA
TGTGCCAGCAGCTTATTTCTCTTTGCGGACTCCTACAATGAGCAGTTCTTC
CASSLFLFADSYNEQFF
>NA|TRBV5-1|TRBJ2-3|NA
TGCGCCACTCAAGAACACAGGGAGGGTACGCAGTATTTT
CATQEHREGTQYF
>NA|TRBV15|TRBJ1-1|many
TGTGCCACCAGCAGAGATCTCAAGAACACTGAAGCTTTCTTT
CATSRDLKNTEAFF
>TRBD1|TRBV28|TRBJ1-1|NA
TGTGCCAGCACACCCGGCAGGGGGATACCTGAAGCTTTCTTT
CASTPGRGIPEAFF
>TRBD1|TRBV27|TRBJ1-4|NA
TGTGCCAGCAGTGTTGACAGGGGAAGAGAAAAACTGTTTTTT
CASSVDRGREKLFF
>NA|TRBV21-1|TRBJ2-7|few
TGTGCCAGCCCAAACCCGGGACAGGGGCTACACGAGCAGTACTTC
CASPNPGQGLHEQYF
>NA|TRBV27|TRBJ1-4|many
TGTGCCAGCAGTTTCGAAAGGGGGAGAGAAAAACTGTTTTTT
CASSFERGREKLFF
>NA|TRBV4-3|TRBJ2-1|NA
TGCGCCAGCAGCTTGGACAAGAGCTCCTACAATGAGCAGTTCTTC
CASSLDKSSYNEQFF
>NA|TRBV9|TRBJ2-7|NA
TGTGCCAGCAGCGTAGCTCCACTAGAAGACGAGCAGTACTTC
CASSVAPLEDEQYF
>TRBD1|TRBV12-3/TRBV12-4|TRBJ1-2|many
TGTGCCAGCAGTCCCGTGATGAACAGGGGGCTCGGCTATGGCTACACCTTC
CASSPVMNRGLGYGYTF
>TRBD1|TRBV29-1|TRBJ2-5|NA
TGCAGCGTTGATCGCTACAGGGGCCAAGAGACCCAGTACTTC
CSVDRYRGQETQYF
>NA|TRBV29-1|TRBJ2-5|few
TGCAGCGTTGAAGATCGGGGCAGTCAAGAGACCCAGTACTTC
CSVEDRGSQETQYF
>NA|TRBV7-2|TRBJ1-5|once
TGTGCCAGCAGCTTATGGGGGACGAAAACCCAGCATTTT
CASSLWGTKTQHF
>NA|TRBV12-3/TRBV12-4|TRBJ2-2|NA
TGTGCCAGCAGTTCCCCCGTAGAGAACACCGGGGAGCTGTTTTTT
CASSSPVENTGELFF
>NA|TRBV28|TRBJ1-2|many
TGTGCCAGCAGTTCTGCGACGGGTGGCTACACCTTC
CASSSATGGYTF
>TRBD1|TRBV15|TRBJ1-3|few
TGTGCCACCAGCAGAGATCCAACAGGGGATGGAAACACCATATATTTT
CATSRDPTGDGNTIYF
>TRBD1|TRBV29-1|TRBJ2-5|few
TGCAGCGTTGAGGTCCAGGGGGCAGAGACCCAGTACTTC
CSVEVQGAETQYF
>NA|TRBV12-3/TRBV12-4|TRBJ1-5|many
TGTGCCAGCAGTTCAGGGTATCAGCCCCAGCATTTT
CASSSGYQPQHF